One sample yielded the 20 T cell receptor beta chains listed below, sequenced in a study of shared clonotypes between healthy human individuals (dated by TCRdb to the early 2020s). The receptor library was made with the immunoSEQ multiplex PCR assay. TCRdb took over this immuneACCESS table, retaining in-frame rearrangements with V and J assigned. Such tables are incomplete; in checked studies, under half of the missing clones stem from an unresolved V gene, and the remainder is unexplained. The sample table holds about a million clones, of which roughly 80% were seen once. About 1.5% of the sample is taken by the ten largest. Sequenced sample: memory CD4+ T cells sorted from blood. The sample's cell subset or site label is to be understood as: CD45RA-negative fraction. Receptors originate from a man between 18 and 29 years old in good health.

The V and J genes are TRBV25-1 and TRBJ1-4; the match to TRBD1 covers 9 bases. V dropped 6 bases and J dropped 7; count of bases not matched to a gene: 6. The germline V gene encodes CDR1 MGHDK and CDR2 SYGVNS. CDR3 length: 14 residues. CDR3 in amino acids: CASSRGDRAEKLFF. As DNA, the CDR3 is TGTGCCAGCAGCCGGGGGGACAGGGCTGAAAAACTGTTTTTT.

The J gene is TRBJ1-1, the V gene TRBV28; TRBD1 matches 8 bases. Germline CDR1 reads MDHEN; CDR2 reads SYDVKM. The CDR3 spans 13 residues. Germline trimming cut 5 bases from V and 4 bases from J; bases unmatched to any gene: 3. The CDR3 DNA follows: TGTGCCAGCAGTGTGACAGGGGCCACTGAAGCTTTCTTT. Its protein product is CASSVTGATEAFF.

A single count supports this clone. A far larger clone is only one base removed, so a read error is likely. This specimen includes other DNA sequences encoding the same CDR3. The V gene is TRBV5-5, the J gene TRBJ1-1; no clear D. The V and J ends lost 2 bases and 4 bases respectively, with 9 bases between them. Germline loops: CDR1 SGHKS, CDR2 YYEKEE (reference sequence). CDR3 length equals 13 residues. This CDR3 reads CASSLREGTEAFF. The CDR3 nucleotides are TGTGCCAGCAGCTTAAGGGAGGGCACTGAAGCTTTCTTT.

In its sample, this clone was seen once. The chain links TRBV28 to TRBJ1-2; D perhaps matches TRBD1 (5 bases). Germline V gives CDR1 MDHEN, CDR2 SYDVKM. The CDR3 length is 16 residues. The V end was cut by 1 base, the J end by 4 bases, with 16 bases between. The chain's CDR3 is CASSLFAGKLIYGYTF. CDR3 sequence (DNA): TGTGCCAGCAGTTTATTTGCAGGGAAGTTGATCTATGGCTACACCTTC.

The V gene is TRBV19, the J gene TRBJ2-3; 14 positions match TRBD2. Germline V gene sequence: CDR1 LNHDA, CDR2 SQIVND (reference sequence). This CDR3 is built from 15 residues. The V gene end was trimmed by 9 bases and the J gene end by 3 bases; junction bases not matched to a gene: 5. CDR3 amino acids: CASQTSGGATDTQYF. For the CDR3, the DNA is TGTGCCAGCCAGACTAGCGGGGGGGCAACAGATACGCAGTATTTT.

J is TRBJ2-5 and V is TRBV18; tentatively, D is TRBD2 (5 bases). The CDR3 length is 14 residues. Germline assignment: CDR1 KGHSH and CDR2 LQKENI. V lost 6 bases and J 1 base, leaving 12 bases between the germline ends. The CDR3 region is CASSPAGPQETQYF. CDR3 coding DNA: TGTGCCAGCTCCCCTGCGGGCCCCCAAGAGACCCAGTACTTC.

Remarks on this clone: Other DNA sequences in the sample encode the same CDR3. This chain joins TRBV5-4 and TRBJ2-1; TRBD2 agrees at 11 bases. J lost 4 bases, V lost 5 bases, and 5 bases had no gene match. This CDR3 is built from 15 residues. Germline loops: CDR1 SGHNT, CDR2 YYREEE (reference sequence). CDR3 region: CASSPGTSGYNEQFF. DNA of the CDR3: TGTGCCAGCAGTCCCGGGACTAGCGGTTACAATGAGCAGTTCTTC.

In this sample, this clone turned up a few times. V is TRBV7-3 and J is TRBJ2-3, with 7 bases lining up with TRBD1. Germline V gene lookup returns CDR1 SGHTA and CDR2 FQGTGA. J was trimmed by 4 bases and V by 2 bases; bases with no gene match: 3. The CDR3 totals 14 residues. CDR3 protein: CASSLEGAADTQYF. In DNA form, the CDR3 reads TGTGCCAGCAGCTTAGAGGGGGCGGCAGATACGCAGTATTTT.

The V gene is TRBV18, the J gene TRBJ2-2, with 13 bases lining up with TRBD2. This CDR3 is built from 15 residues. The germline gives CDR1 KGHSH, CDR2 LQKENI. Trimming cost V 3 bases and J 8 bases; bases outside gene matches: 3. CDR3 nucleotides: TGTGCCAGCTCACCTCGGACTAGCGGGAGTGGGGAGCTGTTTTTT. This gives the protein CASSPRTSGSGELFF.

The rearrangement uses TRBV5-1 and TRBJ2-1; 12 bases agree with TRBD1. Trimming cost V 3 bases and J 3 bases; bases outside gene matches: 4. Germline CDR1 SGHRS, CDR2 YFSETQ. The CDR3 consists of 16 residues. Here the CDR3 reads CASSYGDRGHYNEQFF. CDR3 coding DNA: TGCGCCAGCAGCTACGGGGACAGGGGGCACTACAATGAGCAGTTCTTC.

V usage is TRBV30 and J usage is TRBJ1-5, with no clear D. This CDR3 is built from 13 residues. Germline V gene sequence: CDR1 GTSNPN, CDR2 SVGIG (reference sequence). V lost 0 bases to trimming and J lost 3 bases, with 6 bases between them. The CDR3 DNA is TGTGCCTGGAGTGTACAGTACAATCAGCCCCAGCATTTT. Its translation: CAWSVQYNQPQHF.

The chain carries TRBV7-2 and TRBJ2-7, with D possibly TRBD1 on 6 matching bases. The germline V and J ends were trimmed by 4 bases and 5 bases, with 15 bases remaining between them. Germline V lookup: CDR1 SGHTA, CDR2 FQGNSA. This CDR3 spans 14 amino acids. The CDR3, as DNA: TGTGCCAGCAGCTCACGACAGGTTACGAACGAGCAGTACTTC. It codes for CASSSRQVTNEQYF.

This clone was counted only a few times. The chain employs TRBV5-6 and TRBJ1-1, with 7 bases aligning to TRBD1. Trimming removed 4 bases from V and 0 bases from J; junction bases left unmatched: 6. Germline V gene lookup returns CDR1 SGHDT and CDR2 YYEEEE. The CDR3 spans 15 residues. CDR3 nucleotides: TGTGCCAGCAGCCAGGGACAGTTCATGAACACTGAAGCTTTCTTT. Protein: CASSQGQFMNTEAFF.

J is TRBJ2-2 and V is TRBV19; D gene uncertain. Germline loops: CDR1 LNHDA, CDR2 SQIVND (reference sequence). This CDR3 region has 13 residues. The V gene lost 6 bases and the J gene lost 2 bases, with 7 bases spanning the gap. CDR3 in amino acids: CASSGFNTGELFF. The CDR3 nucleotides read TGTGCCAGTAGCGGCTTCAACACCGGGGAGCTGTTTTTT.

This clone has more than one count but fewer than ten. This sequence joins TRBV5-8 and TRBJ2-1; TRBD1 matches at 8 bases. CDR1 is SGHTS, CDR2 YDEGEE, per germline. Losses at the gene ends were 6 bases for V and 5 bases for J; bases not matched to a gene: 13. CDR3 length equals 16 residues. The CDR3 loop reads CASMPRTGKMNNEQFF. The CDR3 DNA sequence: TGTGCCAGCATGCCCCGGACAGGGAAAATGAACAATGAGCAGTTCTTC. The entire variable domain, with the rest obtained from reference TRBV5-8 and TRBJ2-1, is as follows: EAGVTQSPTHLIKTRGQQATLRCSPISGHTSVYWYQQALGLGLQFLLWYDEGEERNRGNFPPRFSGRQFPNYSSELNVNALELEDSALYLCASMPRTGKMNNEQFFGPGTRLTVL.

V is TRBV10-3 and J is TRBJ1-1; 7 bases line up with TRBD1. This CDR3 has 14 amino acids. Germline-derived CDR1 and CDR2 are ENHRY and SYGVKD. The V and J ends lost 4 bases and 6 bases, in that order; junction bases with no gene match: 8. CDR3 sequence: CAISVGQDSSEAFF. The CDR3 bases are TGTGCCATCAGTGTCGGACAGGATAGCTCTGAAGCTTTCTTT.

Points on this clone: Other DNA sequences in the same sample also yield this CDR3. V usage is TRBV2 and J usage is TRBJ1-1, with 8 positions matching TRBD1. Germline lookup yields CDR1 SNHLY and CDR2 FYNNEI. The V segment lost 8 bases and the J segment 4 bases; nucleotides outside the gene matches: 9. The CDR3 is 14 amino acids. The CDR3 sequence is CASRGQGVGTEAFF. In DNA form, the CDR3 reads TGTGCCAGCCGTGGACAGGGTGTGGGCACTGAAGCTTTCTTT.

The V call is TRBV2, the J call TRBJ2-4; D uncertain. The CDR3 has 17 amino acids. V was pared by 7 bases and J by 2 bases, with 21 bases between. Germline assignment: CDR1 SNHLY and CDR2 FYNNEI. The CDR3 sequence: CASNVRRAQESKNIQYF. Here the CDR3 DNA reads TGTGCCAGCAACGTACGGCGAGCCCAGGAATCCAAAAACATTCAGTACTTC.

The rearrangement links TRBV25-1 to TRBJ2-5; D perhaps matches TRBD2 (6 bases). In germline, CDR1 is MGHDK, CDR2 SYGVNS. Trimming stripped 3 bases from V and 1 base from J, with 21 bases between. The CDR3 extends over 18 amino acids. The CDR3 sequence is CASSEGRGGTTLQETQYF. The CDR3 nucleotides read TGTGCCAGCAGTGAGGGTAGGGGAGGCACAACCCTCCAAGAGACCCAGTACTTC. The whole variable domain, remainder taken from reference TRBV25-1 and TRBJ2-5, is EADIYQTPRYLVIGTGKKITLECSQTMGHDKMYWYQQDPGMELHLIHYSYGVNSTEKGDLSSESTVSRIRTEHFPLTLESARPSHTSQYLCASSEGRGGTTLQETQYFGPGTRLLVL.

The rearrangement links TRBV28 to TRBJ2-7; no clear D gene. Germline V gene data show CDR1 as MDHEN and CDR2 as SYDVKM. This CDR3 region has 13 residues. With 6 bases removed from V and 4 bases from J, the gap between germline ends came to 13 bases. The CDR3, as DNA: TGTGCCAGCAGGCTAAGTTCCGCGTACGAGCAGTACTTC. Amino acids: CASRLSSAYEQYF.